The clone carrying this T cell receptor beta chain was detected only a few times. No antigen is known for it. This entry belongs to a study of early T cells in non-severe SARS-CoV-2 infection. Study details: Chains were unpaired, as sequencing was done on bulk RNA from unsorted whole blood. The study, taken as a whole, reports: CD4 and private specificities were missed by VDJdb matching, which favored anti-spike CD8 responses.

Separate cDNA molecules each had unique molecular identifiers attached to them. One entry per CDR3 protein, called by TCRdb with MiXCR from the 5' RACE reads. The sample records more than 55,000 distinct CDR3 sequences, around an eighth being singletons. Looked up from germline, CDR1 is SGHKS and CDR2 is YYEKEE (reference sequence). The CDR3 contains 14 residues. Between the trimmed V and J ends, which lost 0 bases and 2 bases, there was a span of 9 bases. This chain connects TRBV5-5 to TRBJ2-7; D remains ambiguous. Sample: whole blood. This receptor was identified in an adult who was a healthcare worker with PCR-confirmed SARS-CoV-2 infection or an uninfected control (not recorded which). Written as DNA, the CDR3 is TGTGCCAGCAGCTTGGTAAGCGTCACCTACGAGCAGTACTTC. It yields the protein CASSLVSVTYEQYF.